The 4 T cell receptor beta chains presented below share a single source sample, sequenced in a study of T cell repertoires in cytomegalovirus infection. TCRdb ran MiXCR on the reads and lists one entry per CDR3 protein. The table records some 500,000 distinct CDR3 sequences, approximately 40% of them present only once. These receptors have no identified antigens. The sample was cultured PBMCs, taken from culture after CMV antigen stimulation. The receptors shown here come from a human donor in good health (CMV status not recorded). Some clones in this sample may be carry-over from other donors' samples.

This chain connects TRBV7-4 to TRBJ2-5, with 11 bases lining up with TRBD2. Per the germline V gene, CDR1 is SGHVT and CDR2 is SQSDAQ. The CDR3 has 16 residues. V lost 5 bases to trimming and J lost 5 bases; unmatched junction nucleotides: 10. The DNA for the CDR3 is TGTGCCAGCAGCCCCCCGACTAGCGGGATTTCGGAGACCCAGTACTTC. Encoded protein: CASSPPTSGISETQYF.

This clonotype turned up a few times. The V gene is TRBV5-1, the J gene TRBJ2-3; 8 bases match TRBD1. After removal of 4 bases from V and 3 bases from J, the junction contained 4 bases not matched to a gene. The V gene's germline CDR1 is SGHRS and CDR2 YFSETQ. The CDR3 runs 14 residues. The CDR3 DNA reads TGCGCCAGCAGCCACACAGGGGGAACAGATACGCAGTATTTT. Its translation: CASSHTGGTDTQYF.

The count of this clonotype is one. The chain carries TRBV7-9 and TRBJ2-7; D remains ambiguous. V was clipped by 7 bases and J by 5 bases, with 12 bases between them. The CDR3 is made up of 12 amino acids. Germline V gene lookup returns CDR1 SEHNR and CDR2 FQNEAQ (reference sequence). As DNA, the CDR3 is TGTGCCAGCACCCGTGCAGAAGACGAGCAGTACTTC. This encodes CASTRAEDEQYF. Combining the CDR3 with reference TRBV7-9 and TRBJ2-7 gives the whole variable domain DTGVSQNPRHKITKRGQNVTFRCDPISEHNRLYWYRQTLGQGPEFLTYFQNEAQLEKSRLLSDRFSAERPKGSFSTLEIQRTEQGDSAMYLCASTRAEDEQYFGPGTRLTVT.

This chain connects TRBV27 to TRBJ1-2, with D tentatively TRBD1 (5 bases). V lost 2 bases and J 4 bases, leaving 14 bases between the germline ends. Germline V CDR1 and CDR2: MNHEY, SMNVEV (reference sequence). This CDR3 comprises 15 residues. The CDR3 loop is CASSLGDSRGYGYTF. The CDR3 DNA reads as TGTGCCAGCAGTTTAGGGGACTCGAGGGGCTATGGCTACACCTTC.